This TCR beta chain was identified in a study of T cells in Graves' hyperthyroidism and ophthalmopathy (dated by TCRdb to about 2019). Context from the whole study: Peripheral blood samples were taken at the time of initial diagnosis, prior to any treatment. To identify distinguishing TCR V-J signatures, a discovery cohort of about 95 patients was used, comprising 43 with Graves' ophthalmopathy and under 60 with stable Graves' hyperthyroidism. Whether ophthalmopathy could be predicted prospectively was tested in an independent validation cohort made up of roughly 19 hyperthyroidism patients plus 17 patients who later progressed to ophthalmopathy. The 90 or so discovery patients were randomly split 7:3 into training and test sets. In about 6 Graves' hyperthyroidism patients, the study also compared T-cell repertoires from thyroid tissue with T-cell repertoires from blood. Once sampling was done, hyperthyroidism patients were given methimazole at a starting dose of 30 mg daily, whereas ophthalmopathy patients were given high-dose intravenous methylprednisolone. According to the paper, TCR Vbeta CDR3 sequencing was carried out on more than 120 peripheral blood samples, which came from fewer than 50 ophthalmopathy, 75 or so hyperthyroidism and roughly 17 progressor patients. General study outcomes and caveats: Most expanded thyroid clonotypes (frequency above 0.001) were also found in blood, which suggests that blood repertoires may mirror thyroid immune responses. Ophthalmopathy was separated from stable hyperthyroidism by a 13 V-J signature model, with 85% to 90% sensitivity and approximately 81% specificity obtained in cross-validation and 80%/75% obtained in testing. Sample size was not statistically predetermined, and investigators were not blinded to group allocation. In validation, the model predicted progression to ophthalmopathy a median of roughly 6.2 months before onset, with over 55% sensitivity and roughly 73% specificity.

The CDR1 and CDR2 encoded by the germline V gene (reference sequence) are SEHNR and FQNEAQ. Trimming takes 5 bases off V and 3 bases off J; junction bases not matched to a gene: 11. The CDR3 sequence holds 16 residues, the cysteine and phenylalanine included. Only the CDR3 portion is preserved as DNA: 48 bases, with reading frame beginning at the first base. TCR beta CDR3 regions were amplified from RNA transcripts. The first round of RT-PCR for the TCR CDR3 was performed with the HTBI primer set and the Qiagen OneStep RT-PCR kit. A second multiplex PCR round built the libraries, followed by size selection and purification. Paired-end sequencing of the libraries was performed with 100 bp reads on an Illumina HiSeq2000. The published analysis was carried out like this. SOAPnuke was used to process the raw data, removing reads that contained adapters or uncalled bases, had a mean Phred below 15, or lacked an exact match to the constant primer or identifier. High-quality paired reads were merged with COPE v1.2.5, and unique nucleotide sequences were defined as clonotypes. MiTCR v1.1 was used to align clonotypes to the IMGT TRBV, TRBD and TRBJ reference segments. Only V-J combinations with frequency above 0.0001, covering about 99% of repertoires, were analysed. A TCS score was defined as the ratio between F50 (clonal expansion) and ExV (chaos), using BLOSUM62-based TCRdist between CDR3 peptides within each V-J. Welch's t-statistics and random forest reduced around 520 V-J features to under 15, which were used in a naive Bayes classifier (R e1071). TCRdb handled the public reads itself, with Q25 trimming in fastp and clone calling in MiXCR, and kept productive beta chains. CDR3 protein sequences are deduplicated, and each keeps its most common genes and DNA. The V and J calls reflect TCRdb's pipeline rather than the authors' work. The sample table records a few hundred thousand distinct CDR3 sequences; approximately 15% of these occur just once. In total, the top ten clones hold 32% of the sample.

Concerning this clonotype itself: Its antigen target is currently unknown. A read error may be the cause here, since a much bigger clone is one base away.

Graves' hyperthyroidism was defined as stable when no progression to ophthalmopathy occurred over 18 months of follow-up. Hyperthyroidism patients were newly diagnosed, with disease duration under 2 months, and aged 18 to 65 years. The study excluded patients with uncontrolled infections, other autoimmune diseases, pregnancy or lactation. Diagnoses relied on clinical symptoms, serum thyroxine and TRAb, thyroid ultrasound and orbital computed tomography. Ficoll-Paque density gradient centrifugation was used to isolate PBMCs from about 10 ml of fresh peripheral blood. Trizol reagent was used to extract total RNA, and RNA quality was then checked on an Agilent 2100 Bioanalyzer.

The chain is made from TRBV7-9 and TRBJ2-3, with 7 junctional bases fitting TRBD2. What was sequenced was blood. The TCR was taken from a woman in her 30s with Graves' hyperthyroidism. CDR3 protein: CASSQTCGSSTDTQYF. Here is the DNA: TGTGCCAGCAGCCAAACTTGCGGGAGTTCGACAGATACGCAGTATTTT.